Below, 26 T cell receptor beta chains from the same sample are listed, as sequenced in a study of OX40 agonist ivuxolimab in advanced cancers. Data came from immunoSEQ multiplex PCR; TCRdb stores just in-frame clones and leaves some out. The data show more than 70,000 clones, 85% seen once. The sequences come from CD4+ or CD8+ T cells sorted from blood, collected in a trial of the OX40 agonist ivuxolimab. The receptor set was obtained from an adult with an advanced solid tumor such as melanoma, head and neck, liver or kidney cancer.

This clone was seen a few times. The chain has TRBV13 and TRBJ2-1; D is perhaps TRBD2 (6 bases). The CDR3 spans 15 residues. The germline CDR1 and CDR2 sequences are PRHDT and FYEKMQ (reference sequence). V was shortened by 0 bases and J by 2 bases, with 8 bases between the two germline ends. In DNA, the CDR3 is TGTGCCAGCAGCTTAGGGCGGGACCCCTACAATGAGCAGTTCTTC. This sequence encodes CASSLGRDPYNEQFF.

The chain recombines TRBV6-5 with TRBJ2-2, with TRBD2 as a possible D gene (5 bases). This CDR3 has 12 amino acids. Deletions cut 11 bases from V and 0 bases from J, with 7 bases between. CDR1 is MNHEY and CDR2 is SVGAGI in the germline V gene. DNA for the CDR3: TGTGCCTCGGGGACGAACACCGGGGAGCTGTTTTTT. It translates to CASGTNTGELFF.

The chain recombines TRBV27 with TRBJ2-1; maybe TRBD1 (5 bases). The CDR3 extends over 17 amino acids. CDR1 and CDR2 (germline): MNHEY, SMNVEV (reference sequence). The V end lost 5 bases, the J end lost 4 bases, and 21 bases lay between the germline ends. The CDR3 nucleotides are TGTGCCAGCAGTCCACTCAGGGTCCCCCTCGGGTACAATGAGCAGTTCTTC. Protein product: CASSPLRVPLGYNEQFF.

J is TRBJ2-3 and V is TRBV29-1; perhaps TRBD2 as D (5 bases). Germline CDR1 reads SQVTM; CDR2 reads ANQGSEA. The CDR3 has 13 amino acids. The V and J ends lost 4 bases and 4 bases respectively, with 12 bases between them. CDR3 loop: CSVAAVSSDTQYF. CDR3 nucleotides: TGCAGCGTTGCAGCGGTTTCCTCAGATACGCAGTATTTT.

This clone has a single count. The J gene is TRBJ2-5, the V gene TRBV6-6, with 8 bases aligning to TRBD2. This CDR3 is 15 amino acids long. V was clipped by 3 bases and J by 6 bases; unmatched bases: 9. Looked up from germline, CDR1 is MNHNY and CDR2 is SVGAGI (reference sequence). The CDR3: CASSYSREGGQTQYF. DNA of the CDR3: TGTGCCAGCAGTTATAGTCGGGAGGGTGGGCAGACCCAGTACTTC.

The chain recombines TRBV4-1 with TRBJ2-1, with 7 bases aligning to TRBD1. The length of the CDR3 is 17 residues. Germline V gene sequence: CDR1 MGHRA, CDR2 YSYEKL. The V and J ends lost 0 bases and 7 bases, in that order; junction bases with no gene match: 12. The CDR3, as DNA: TGCGCCAGCAGCCAAGATAAAAGGGCGGCAGGGGGAAATGAGCAGTTCTTC. It codes for CASSQDKRAAGGNEQFF.

V is TRBV29-1 and J is TRBJ1-1, with TRBD1 matching over 9 bases. Trimming removed 4 bases from V and 2 bases from J; junction bases left unmatched: 14. CDR1 SQVTM and CDR2 ANQGSEA come from the germline V gene. The CDR3 sequence is 17 residues long. The CDR3 sequence: CSVGSTGTGLSNTEAFF. CDR3 DNA sequence: TGCAGCGTTGGATCCACCGGGACAGGGCTTTCTAACACTGAAGCTTTCTTT.

V gene TRBV5-5 combines with J gene TRBJ1-4, with unresolved D. Germline values: CDR1 SGHKS, CDR2 YYEKEE (reference sequence). V lost 0 bases and J lost 8, with 14 bases in between. The CDR3 loop spans 15 amino acids. CDR3 nucleotide sequence: TGTGCCAGCAGCTTGGTCGGCCGTCCGGGGGAAAAACTGTTTTTT. Protein sequence: CASSLVGRPGEKLFF.

This chain links TRBV5-4 with TRBJ1-2; TRBD1 agrees at 8 bases. There are 13 residues in the CDR3. Germline CDR1 SGHNT, CDR2 YYREEE (reference sequence). The trim removed 4 bases at V and 7 bases at J, leaving 6 bases unmatched. The CDR3 protein is CASSPPGGAGYTF. For the CDR3, the DNA is TGTGCCAGCAGCCCCCCAGGGGGCGCTGGCTACACCTTC. The entire variable domain, with the rest obtained from reference TRBV5-4 and TRBJ1-2, is as follows: ETGVTQSPTHLIKTRGQQVTLRCSSQSGHNTVSWYQQALGQGPQFIFQYYREEENGRGNFPPRFSGLQFPNYSSELNVNALELDDSALYLCASSPPGGAGYTFGSGTRLTVV.

The J gene is TRBJ2-2, the V gene TRBV19; 10 nucleotides match TRBD1. Looked up from germline, CDR1 is LNHDA and CDR2 is SQIVND (reference sequence). V was pared by 5 bases and J by 4 bases, with 4 bases of the junction left unmatched. The CDR3 has 15 amino acids. CDR3 residues: CASSPWDRGTGELFF. CDR3 nucleotides: TGTGCCAGTAGTCCTTGGGACAGGGGCACCGGGGAGCTGTTTTTT.

This clone was detected once. This chain uses TRBV5-4 with TRBJ2-1; 14 bases map to TRBD2. This CDR3 contains 15 residues. CDR1 and CDR2 from the germline V gene are SGHNT and YYREEE (reference sequence). J gave up 6 bases and V 4 bases, and 3 bases lay outside the gene matches. The CDR3 DNA sequence: TGTGCCAGCAGCCCCGGGACTAGCGGGGGCAATGAGCAGTTCTTC. Translation: CASSPGTSGGNEQFF. Combining the CDR3 with reference TRBV5-4 and TRBJ2-1 gives the whole variable domain ETGVTQSPTHLIKTRGQQVTLRCSSQSGHNTVSWYQQALGQGPQFIFQYYREEENGRGNFPPRFSGLQFPNYSSELNVNALELDDSALYLCASSPGTSGGNEQFFGPGTRLTVL.

The table lists this clone with a count of one. The chain is built from TRBV5-8 and TRBJ1-2, with D uncertain. This CDR3 region has 14 residues. V lost 5 bases and J 5 bases, leaving 16 bases between the germline ends. Germline V gives CDR1 SGHTS, CDR2 YDEGEE. The CDR3: CASSLPTQRYGYTF. Here the CDR3 DNA reads TGTGCCAGCAGTCTACCGACCCAGCGGTATGGCTACACCTTC.

V and J are TRBV6-1 and TRBJ2-5; 13 bases agree with TRBD2. Germline lookup yields CDR1 MNHNS and CDR2 SASEGT. Trimming cost V 5 bases and J 5 bases; bases outside gene matches: 5. The CDR3 has 15 amino acids. The CDR3 DNA follows: TGTGCCAGCAGTTCGGGACTAGCGGGGATGGAGACCCAGTACTTC. As protein: CASSSGLAGMETQYF.

V usage is TRBV7-2 and J usage is TRBJ1-2, with a possible D match to TRBD1 (5 bases). The germline gives CDR1 SGHTA, CDR2 FQGNSA. V was cut by 3 bases and J by 1 base, with 9 bases left in between. This CDR3 contains 14 residues. The CDR3 loop is CASSLTVFNYGYTF. The CDR3 bases are TGTGCCAGCAGCTTGACAGTTTTTAACTATGGCTACACCTTC.

V usage is TRBV7-2 and J usage is TRBJ1-4; a weak D match, TRBD1 (5 bases). CDR3 length: 14 amino acids. Trimming shortened V by 3 bases and J by 8 bases, and 13 bases separated the two germline ends. Germline V gene sequence: CDR1 SGHTA, CDR2 FQGNSA. This CDR3 reads CASSFSRGGEKLFF. CDR3 nucleotide sequence: TGTGCCAGCAGCTTTAGTAGGGGTGGGGAAAAACTGTTTTTT.

The gene calls are TRBV19 and TRBJ1-5, with D hard to call. In germline, CDR1 is LNHDA, CDR2 SQIVND (reference sequence). This CDR3 contains 13 residues. V was pared by 5 bases and J by 3 bases, with 8 bases between. DNA of the CDR3: TGTGCCAGTAGTTGGACGAACAATCAGCCCCAGCATTTT. Translating it yields CASSWTNNQPQHF.

This sequence joins TRBV7-2 and TRBJ1-3, with unresolved D. This CDR3 region has 14 residues. V was clipped by 2 bases and J by 0 bases, with 5 bases between them. Germline V lookup: CDR1 SGHTA, CDR2 FQGNSA. This chain's CDR3 is CASSLIVSGNTIYF. The CDR3 coding sequence is TGTGCCAGCAGCTTAATTGTCTCTGGAAACACCATATATTTT.

V is TRBV2 and J is TRBJ2-3; D unclear. CDR1 is SNHLY, CDR2 FYNNEI, per germline. The CDR3 covers 12 residues. Trimming pared 0 bases from V and 9 bases from J, leaving 7 bases between. CDR3 sequence (DNA): TGTGCCAGCAGTGAAGCAACGCGGACGCAGTATTTT. Protein product: CASSEATRTQYF.

The V gene is TRBV6-5, the J gene TRBJ2-1; 7 nucleotides line up with TRBD2. J was trimmed by 8 bases and V by 5 bases; bases with no gene match: 12. Germline CDR1 is MNHEY and CDR2 is SVGAGI. The CDR3 extends over 15 amino acids. The CDR3 nucleotides read TGTGCCAGCAGTCTTAATAGCGGGCCAGGGTATGAGCAGTTCTTC. This translates into CASSLNSGPGYEQFF.

The sample holds a few counts of this clone. The genes are TRBV15 and TRBJ2-3; 13 nucleotides match TRBD2. Germline V gene data show CDR1 as LNHNV and CDR2 as YYDKDF (reference sequence). The CDR3 extends over 18 amino acids. Unmatched junction bases numbered 5, after V lost 0 bases and J lost 2 bases. The CDR3 here is CATSRDDGLAGATDTQYF. CDR3 bases: TGTGCCACCAGCAGAGACGACGGACTAGCGGGAGCCACAGATACGCAGTATTTT.

This clone was picked up one time. This chain uses TRBV2 with TRBJ1-2, with TRBD1 matching 9 bases. CDR1 SNHLY and CDR2 FYNNEI come from the germline V gene. This CDR3 is built from 14 residues. The V and J ends lost 8 bases and 8 bases, in that order; junction bases with no gene match: 12. CDR3 loop: CASAGLAGQGGYTF. The CDR3, as DNA: TGTGCCAGCGCTGGACTTGCGGGACAGGGCGGCTACACCTTC.

The genes are TRBV29-1 and TRBJ1-1; 7 nucleotides line up with TRBD1. This CDR3 is built from 12 residues. Germline V gives CDR1 SQVTM, CDR2 ANQGSEA. The J segment lost 1 base and the V segment lost 4 bases, leaving 0 bases of the junction unmatched. The DNA for the CDR3 is TGCAGCGTTGCAGGGGGGAACACTGAAGCTTTCTTT. Encoded protein: CSVAGGNTEAFF. Combining the CDR3 with reference TRBV29-1 and TRBJ1-1 gives the whole variable domain SAVISQKPSRDICQRGTSLTIQCQVDSQVTMMFWYRQQPGQSLTLIATANQGSEATYESGFVIDKFPISRPNLTFSTLTVSNMSPEDSSIYLCSVAGGNTEAFFGQGTRLTVV.

This rearrangement joins TRBV6-1 to TRBJ2-1, with a tentative D call TRBD1 (6 bases). Germline V CDR1 and CDR2: MNHNS, SASEGT. CDR3 length equals 11 residues. The V gene lost 8 bases and the J gene lost 4 bases, with 6 bases spanning the gap. The CDR3 loop is CASGQYNEQFF. CDR3 coding DNA: TGTGCCAGCGGACAGTACAATGAGCAGTTCTTC.

The V and J genes are TRBV5-8 and TRBJ2-3; D unclear. V gave up 1 base and J gave up 2 bases, with 14 bases separating them. The CDR3 sequence is 16 residues long. CDR1 SGHTS and CDR2 YDEGEE come from the germline V gene. This CDR3 reads CASSLKRQPSTDTQYF. As DNA, the CDR3 is TGTGCCAGCAGCTTGAAGAGGCAGCCCTCCACAGATACGCAGTATTTT.

The chain links TRBV7-9 to TRBJ1-5; no clear D gene. Per the germline V gene, CDR1 is SEHNR and CDR2 is FQNEAQ (reference sequence). Between the trimmed V and J ends, which lost 4 bases and 0 bases, there was a span of 13 bases. The CDR3 is 16 amino acids. The CDR3 here is CASSSFSQYSNQPQHF. DNA of the CDR3: TGTGCCAGCAGCTCGTTCAGCCAGTATAGCAATCAGCCCCAGCATTTT.

In this sample, this clone turned up a few times. The J gene is TRBJ1-4, the V gene TRBV2; weak D call: TRBD1 (6 bases). In germline, CDR1 is SNHLY, CDR2 FYNNEI. V lost 5 bases and J 4 bases, leaving 8 bases between the germline ends. The CDR3 runs 13 residues. In DNA, the CDR3 is TGTGCCAGCAGTCGGGACATTAATGAAAAACTGTTTTTT. Its translation is CASSRDINEKLFF.